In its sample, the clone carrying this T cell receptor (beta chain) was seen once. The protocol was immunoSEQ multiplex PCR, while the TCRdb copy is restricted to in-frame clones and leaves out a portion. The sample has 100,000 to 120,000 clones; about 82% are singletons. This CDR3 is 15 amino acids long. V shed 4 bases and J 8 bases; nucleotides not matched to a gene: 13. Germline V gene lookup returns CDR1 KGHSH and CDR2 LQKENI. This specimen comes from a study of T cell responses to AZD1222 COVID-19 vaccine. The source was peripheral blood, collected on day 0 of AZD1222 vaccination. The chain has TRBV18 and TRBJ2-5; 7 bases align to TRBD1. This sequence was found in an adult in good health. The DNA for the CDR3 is TGTGCCAGCTCACGGGTTGCGGCAGGGGGTAATACCCAGTACTTC. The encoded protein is CASSRVAAGGNTQYF.